The next 18 T cell receptor beta chains were all read from a single sample in a study of T cell responses to AZD1222 COVID-19 vaccine. Sequencing used immunoSEQ multiplex PCR; TCRdb keeps in-frame clones, though not all of them. In the table there are roughly 120,000 clones, about 93% of which are singletons. Sample: peripheral blood, taken 28 days after the second dose of the MenACWY control vaccine. The receptors shown here come from an adult who received the MenACWY meningococcal vaccine as a control.

The rearrangement joins TRBV6-5 to TRBJ1-1; tentative D call: TRBD1 (6 bases). Per germline, CDR1 MNHEY and CDR2 SVGAGI. Trimming took 7 bases from V and 2 from J, leaving 17 bases between them. This CDR3 contains 15 residues. CDR3 sequence: CASKNSGHLNTEAFF. The DNA of the CDR3 is TGTGCCAGCAAGAATTCGGGACACCTAAACACTGAAGCTTTCTTT.

This clone was counted once. This rearrangement joins TRBV14 to TRBJ2-1; D remains ambiguous. CDR3 size: 15 residues. Between the trimmed V and J ends, which lost 5 bases and 4 bases, there was a span of 15 bases. CDR1 is SGHDN and CDR2 is FVKESK in the germline V gene. The chain's CDR3 is CASSYLVANYNEQFF. The DNA for the CDR3 is TGTGCCAGCAGCTACTTAGTGGCGAATTACAATGAGCAGTTCTTC.

The genes are TRBV28 and TRBJ1-2; TRBD1 aligns across 10 bases. CDR1 is MDHEN, CDR2 SYDVKM, per germline. CDR3 length: 12 amino acids. J gave up 6 bases and V 8 bases, and 3 bases lay outside the gene matches. The CDR3 is CASATGGDGYTF. The DNA of the CDR3 is TGTGCCAGCGCGACAGGGGGCGATGGCTACACCTTC.

This chain uses TRBV18 with TRBJ2-1, with D perhaps matching TRBD1 (6 bases). The CDR3 is 15 residues long. Germline V gene data show CDR1 as KGHSH and CDR2 as LQKENI. V lost 3 bases, J lost 5 bases, and 14 bases lay in between. This chain's CDR3 is CASSPDSFGHNEQFF. CDR3 DNA sequence: TGTGCCAGCTCACCGGACAGCTTCGGTCACAATGAGCAGTTCTTC.

The chain joins TRBV4-2 to TRBJ1-2; the D is unclear. Per germline, CDR1 LGHNA and CDR2 YNFKEQ. The CDR3 spans 12 residues. Trimming took off 1 base at V and 8 bases at J, with 8 bases between the two ends. DNA for the CDR3: TGTGCCAGCAGCCAAGGCCCGGAGGGCTACACCTTC. Protein product: CASSQGPEGYTF.

The rearrangement links TRBV7-8 to TRBJ1-5, with 8 bases identical to TRBD1. CDR1 and CDR2 from the germline V gene are SGHVS and FQNEAQ. The CDR3 spans 14 residues. With V trimmed by 2 bases and J by 4 bases, 1 base remained unmatched. CDR3 amino acids: CASSLNRGNQPQHF. The CDR3 region has the DNA TGTGCCAGCAGCTTAAACAGGGGGAATCAGCCCCAGCATTTT.

V and J are TRBV25-1 and TRBJ2-2; D could derive from TRBD1 or TRBD2 (5 bases each). V shed 2 bases and J shed 2 bases, with 9 bases lying between them. The CDR3 has 15 amino acids. Germline V gives CDR1 MGHDK, CDR2 SYGVNS. The CDR3 DNA follows: TGTGCCAGCAGTGAAACTAGGGACAACACCGGGGAGCTGTTTTTT. This gives the protein CASSETRDNTGELFF.

The gene calls are TRBV24-1 and TRBJ2-1, with unresolved D. Germline lookup yields CDR1 KGHDR and CDR2 SFDVKD. The germline V and J ends were trimmed by 5 bases and 12 bases, with 10 bases remaining between them. The CDR3 sequence is 11 residues long. The CDR3 loop is CATSGLNVQFF. The CDR3 DNA sequence: TGTGCCACCAGTGGTTTAAACGTGCAGTTCTTC.

This chain links TRBV5-4 with TRBJ2-2; D remains ambiguous. V lost 0 bases to trimming and J lost 7 bases, with 10 bases between them. Germline CDR1 and CDR2: SGHNT and YYREEE (reference sequence). This CDR3 contains 14 residues. This chain's CDR3 is CASSLGGFGGELFF. DNA for the CDR3: TGTGCCAGCAGCTTGGGTGGGTTCGGCGGGGAGCTGTTTTTT.

The chain couples TRBV18 to TRBJ2-2; 10 bases line up with TRBD2. The CDR3 extends over 16 amino acids. V gave up 1 base and J gave up 4 bases; unmatched junction bases: 3. The germline gives CDR1 KGHSH, CDR2 LQKENI. CDR3 sequence (DNA): TGTGCCAGCTCACCACGACTAGCGGGTGGCACCGGGGAGCTGTTTTTT. Amino acid sequence: CASSPRLAGGTGELFF.

The rearrangement links TRBV18 to TRBJ2-2, with 13 bases aligning to TRBD2. V dropped 4 bases and J dropped 1; count of bases not matched to a gene: 15. CDR1 is KGHSH, CDR2 LQKENI, per germline. The CDR3 has 21 residues. CDR3 sequence reads: CASSRASSGLAGQRNTGELFF. Here the CDR3 DNA reads TGTGCCAGCTCACGAGCGTCTTCGGGACTAGCGGGACAACGGAACACCGGGGAGCTGTTTTTT.

The table lists this clone with a count of one. The genes are TRBV6-1 and TRBJ1-2; TRBD1 might be the D (5 bases). Trimming took 2 bases from V and 3 from J, leaving 13 bases between them. The CDR3 has 15 amino acids. CDR1 and CDR2 (germline): MNHNS, SASEGT. In DNA, the CDR3 is TGTGCCAGCAGTGAACCACGTGGGGGATACTATGGCTACACCTTC. Translation: CASSEPRGGYYGYTF.

This clone has more than one count but fewer than ten. The rearrangement uses TRBV28 and TRBJ1-5, with unresolved D. The CDR3 consists of 14 residues. The V end was cut by 5 bases, the J end by 2 bases, with 10 bases between. Germline V gene lookup returns CDR1 MDHEN and CDR2 SYDVKM. The CDR3 sequence is CASSTREGNQPQHF. CDR3 bases: TGTGCCAGCAGTACGAGGGAGGGCAATCAGCCCCAGCATTTT.

The V call is TRBV28, the J call TRBJ1-1; D is ambiguous. Germline CDR1 is MDHEN and CDR2 is SYDVKM. Trimming removed 3 bases from V and 7 bases from J, with 9 bases in between. This CDR3 is 12 amino acids long. The CDR3 coding sequence is TGTGCCAGCAGTTTCGACAAGATTGAAGCTTTCTTT. Residues: CASSFDKIEAFF.

CDR3 loop: CASSFSQLSTDTQYF. For the CDR3, the DNA is TGTGCCAGCAGCTTCTCACAGTTAAGCACAGATACGCAGTATTTT. The chain uses TRBV7-2 and TRBJ2-3; D not resolved. The CDR3 length is 15 residues. In germline, CDR1 is SGHTA, CDR2 FQGNSA. V gave up 3 bases and J gave up 0 bases, with 10 bases separating them.

The CDR3 region is CASSLQGALGEQYF. DNA of the CDR3: TGCGCCAGCAGCTTACAGGGGGCGCTTGGGGAGCAGTACTTC. The chain carries TRBV5-1 and TRBJ2-7; 9 bases match TRBD1. From germline, CDR1 is SGHRS and CDR2 YFSETQ. The V and J ends lost 2 bases and 7 bases, in that order; junction bases with no gene match: 7. The CDR3 sequence is 14 residues long. Based on the CDR3 plus reference TRBV5-1 and TRBJ2-7, the full variable domain is KAGVTQTPRYLIKTRGQQVTLSCSPISGHRSVSWYQQTPGQGLQFLFEYFSETQRNKGNFPGRFSGRQFSNSRSEMNVSTLELGDSALYLCASSLQGALGEQYFGPGTRLTVT.

The chain uses TRBV7-2 and TRBJ2-3; D gene unclear. This CDR3 contains 16 residues. Germline assignment: CDR1 SGHTA and CDR2 FQGNSA. Trimming pared 2 bases from V and 4 bases from J, leaving 16 bases between. CDR3 nucleotide sequence: TGTGCCAGCAGCTTAAAGTTTGCTAGATATCCAGATACGCAGTATTTT. Residues: CASSLKFARYPDTQYF.

This clone is a singleton in its sample. The chain couples TRBV27 to TRBJ2-7; 7 positions match TRBD1. Germline V CDR1 and CDR2: MNHEY, SMNVEV (reference sequence). This CDR3 has 15 residues. V gave up 3 bases and J gave up 7 bases; unmatched junction bases: 12. The CDR3 here is CASSLSGTASTEQYF. The CDR3, as DNA: TGTGCCAGCAGTTTGAGTGGGACAGCCTCTACGGAGCAGTACTTC.